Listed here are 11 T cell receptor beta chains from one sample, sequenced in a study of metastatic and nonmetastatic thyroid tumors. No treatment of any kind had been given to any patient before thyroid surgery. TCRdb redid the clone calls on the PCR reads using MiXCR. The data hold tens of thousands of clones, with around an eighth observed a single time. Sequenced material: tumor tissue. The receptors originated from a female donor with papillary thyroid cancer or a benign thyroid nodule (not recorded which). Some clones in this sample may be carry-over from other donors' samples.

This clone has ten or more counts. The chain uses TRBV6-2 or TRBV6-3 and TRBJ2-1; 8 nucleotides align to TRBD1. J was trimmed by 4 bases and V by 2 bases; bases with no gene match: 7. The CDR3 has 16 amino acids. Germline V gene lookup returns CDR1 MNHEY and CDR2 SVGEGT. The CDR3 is CASSYIPGTGYNEQFF. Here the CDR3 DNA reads TGTGCCAGCAGTTACATACCCGGGACAGGTTACAATGAGCAGTTCTTC.

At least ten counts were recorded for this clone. The CDR3 protein is CSAPHGGSPLHF. The CDR3 DNA follows: TGCAGTGCTCCCCACGGAGGGTCACCCCTCCACTTT. This sequence joins TRBV20-1 and TRBJ1-6; no clear D. Germline assignment: CDR1 DFQATT and CDR2 SNEGSKA (reference sequence). The CDR3 sequence is 12 residues long. Between the trimmed V and J ends, which lost 5 bases and 10 bases, there was a span of 12 bases.

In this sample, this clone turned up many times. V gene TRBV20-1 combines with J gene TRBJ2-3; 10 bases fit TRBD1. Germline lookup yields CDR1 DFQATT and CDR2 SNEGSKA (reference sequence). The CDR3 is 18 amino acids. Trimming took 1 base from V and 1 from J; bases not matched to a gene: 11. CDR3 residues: CSARGNIGGTGGTDTQYF. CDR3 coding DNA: TGCAGTGCTAGAGGAAATATCGGGGGGACAGGGGGCACAGATACGCAGTATTTT.

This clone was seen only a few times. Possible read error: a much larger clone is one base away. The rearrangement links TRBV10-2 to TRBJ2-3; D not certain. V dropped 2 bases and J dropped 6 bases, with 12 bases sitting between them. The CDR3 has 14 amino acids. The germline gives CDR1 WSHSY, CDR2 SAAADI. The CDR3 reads CASSEMRTVDTQYF. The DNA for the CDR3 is TGCGCCAGCAGTGAGATGAGGACCGTGGATACGCAGTATTTT.

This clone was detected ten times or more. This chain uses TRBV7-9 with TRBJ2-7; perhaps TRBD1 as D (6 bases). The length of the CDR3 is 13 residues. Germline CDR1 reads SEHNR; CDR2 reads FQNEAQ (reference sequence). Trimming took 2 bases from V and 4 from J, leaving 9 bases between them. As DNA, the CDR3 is TGTGCCAGCAGCTTACCACAGGGTTACGAGCAGTACTTC. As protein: CASSLPQGYEQYF.

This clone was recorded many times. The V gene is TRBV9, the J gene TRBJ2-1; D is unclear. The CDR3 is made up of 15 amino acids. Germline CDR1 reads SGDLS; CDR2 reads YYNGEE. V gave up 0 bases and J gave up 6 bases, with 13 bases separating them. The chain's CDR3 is CASSVDSFPGNEQFF. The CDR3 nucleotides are TGTGCCAGCAGCGTAGATTCCTTCCCTGGCAATGAGCAGTTCTTC. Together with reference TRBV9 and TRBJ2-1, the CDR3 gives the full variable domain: DSGVTQTPKHLITATGQRVTLRCSPRSGDLSVYWYQQSLDQGLQFLIQYYNGEERAKGNILERFSAQQFPDLHSELNLSSLELGDSALYFCASSVDSFPGNEQFFGPGTRLTVL.

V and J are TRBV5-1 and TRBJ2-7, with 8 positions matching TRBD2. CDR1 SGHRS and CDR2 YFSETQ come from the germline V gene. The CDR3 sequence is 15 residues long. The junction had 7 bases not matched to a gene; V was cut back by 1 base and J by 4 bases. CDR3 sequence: CASSLRRLAGYEQYF. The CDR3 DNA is TGCGCCAGCAGCTTGAGGCGCCTAGCGGGTTACGAGCAGTACTTC.

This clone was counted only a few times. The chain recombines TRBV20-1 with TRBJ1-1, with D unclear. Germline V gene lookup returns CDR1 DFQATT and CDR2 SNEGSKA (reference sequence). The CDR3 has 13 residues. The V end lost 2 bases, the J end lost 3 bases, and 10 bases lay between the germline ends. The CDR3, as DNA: TGCAGTGCTAGATGGTGGCTTGACACTGAAGCTTTCTTT. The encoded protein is CSARWWLDTEAFF.

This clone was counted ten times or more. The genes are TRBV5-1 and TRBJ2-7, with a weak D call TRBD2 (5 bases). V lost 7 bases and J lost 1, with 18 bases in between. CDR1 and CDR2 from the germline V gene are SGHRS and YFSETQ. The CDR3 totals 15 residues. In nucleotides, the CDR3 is TGCGCCAGCCGCCCTAGGAGCGGACTTTCCTACGAGCAGTACTTC. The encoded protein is CASRPRSGLSYEQYF.

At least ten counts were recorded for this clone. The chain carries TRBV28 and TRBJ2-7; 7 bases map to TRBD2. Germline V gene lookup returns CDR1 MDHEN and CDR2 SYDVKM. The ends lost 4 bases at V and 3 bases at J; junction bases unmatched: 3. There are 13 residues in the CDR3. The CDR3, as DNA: TGTGCCAGCAGTTCGGGGGGAGTCTACGAGCAGTACTTC. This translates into CASSSGGVYEQYF.

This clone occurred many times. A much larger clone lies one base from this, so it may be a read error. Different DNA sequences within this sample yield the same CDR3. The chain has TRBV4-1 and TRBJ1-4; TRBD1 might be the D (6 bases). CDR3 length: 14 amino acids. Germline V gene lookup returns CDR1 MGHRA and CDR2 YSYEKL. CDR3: CASSQDQGREKLFF. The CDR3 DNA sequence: TGCGCCAGCAGCCAAGACCAGGGGAGGGAAAAACTGTTCTTT.